This T cell receptor (beta chain) stems from a study of cytomegalovirus exposure and HLA in healthy donors. Overall study: HLA-typed donors were the source of about 85 million unique TCRs, which an early data release held.

Comments on this clone: Its target is unknown.

Germline CDR1 reads PRHDT; CDR2 reads FYEKMQ (reference sequence). This CDR3 comprises 16 residues. Study outcomes and limitations: Earlier results showed most TCR beta V segments being productive about 90% or about 30% of the time. Whilst most TCR sequences proved rare, a subset of public TCRs occurred across many donors.

PCR was performed using 60 Vbeta and 13 Jbeta primers. Here immunoSEQ multiplex PCR was the method, and the copy in TCRdb shows in-frame clones only, minus some. The profile shows 200,000 or so clones, more than 75% of them singletons. The sample was PBMCs. This chain links TRBV13 with TRBJ2-5; 11 positions agree with TRBD2. The DNA matches TRBJ2-7 better at its end, which makes the J call doubtful. The clonotype comes from a girl less than two years old in good health and CMV-seronegative. The CDR3 DNA reads as TGTGCCAGCAGCTTGAATAGCGGGGGGGCCGGGTACGAGCAGTACTTC. Its translation: CASSLNSGGAGYEQYF.